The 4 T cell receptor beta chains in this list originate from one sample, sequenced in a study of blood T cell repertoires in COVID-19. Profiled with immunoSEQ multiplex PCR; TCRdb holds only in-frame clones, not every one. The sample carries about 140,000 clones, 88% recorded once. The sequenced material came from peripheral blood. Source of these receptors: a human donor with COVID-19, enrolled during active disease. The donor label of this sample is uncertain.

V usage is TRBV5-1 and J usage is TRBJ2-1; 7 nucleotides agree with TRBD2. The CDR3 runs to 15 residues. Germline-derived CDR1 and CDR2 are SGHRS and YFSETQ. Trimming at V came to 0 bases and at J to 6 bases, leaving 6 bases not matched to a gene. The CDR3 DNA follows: TGCGCCAGCAGCTTGGCTAGCGGACCCTTCAATGAGCAGTTCTTC. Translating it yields CASSLASGPFNEQFF.

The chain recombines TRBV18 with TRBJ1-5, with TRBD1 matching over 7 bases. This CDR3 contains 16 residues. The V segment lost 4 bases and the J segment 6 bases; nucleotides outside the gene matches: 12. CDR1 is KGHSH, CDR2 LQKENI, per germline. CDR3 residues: CASSLTRGGTGQPQHF. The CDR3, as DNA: TGTGCCAGCTCACTCACCCGAGGGGGCACGGGTCAGCCCCAGCATTTT.

CDR3 amino acids: CASSGQDRPNEKLFF. CDR3 in DNA: TGCGCCAGCAGTGGTCAAGACAGACCTAATGAAAAACTGTTTTTT. The J gene is TRBJ1-4, the V gene TRBV10-2; D perhaps matches TRBD1 (5 bases). Germline CDR1 and CDR2: WSHSY and SAAADI. The CDR3 spans 15 residues. V was clipped by 4 bases and J by 3 bases, with 12 bases between them.

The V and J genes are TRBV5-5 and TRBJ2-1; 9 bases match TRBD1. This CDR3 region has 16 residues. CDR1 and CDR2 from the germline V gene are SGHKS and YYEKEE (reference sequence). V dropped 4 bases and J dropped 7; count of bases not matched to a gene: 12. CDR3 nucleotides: TGTGCCAGCAGCGACCAAGGACAGGGGTTTTGGAATGAGCAGTTCTTC. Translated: CASSDQGQGFWNEQFF.